Included here is one T cell receptor (beta chain) sequence, with context. What it binds is not known. The CDR3 runs to 15 residues. Germline CDR1 SQVTM, CDR2 ANQGSEA. Blood was drawn once per donor, and each sample measured approximately 2.5 ml. After re-calling the 5' RACE reads, TCRdb lists one entry per CDR3 protein, DNA absent. The table for this sample gives roughly 150,000 distinct CDR3 sequences. This entry is derived from a study of monozygotic twins with inflammatory bowel disease. Study-level results: Fewer shared clonotypes with others were found in IBD patients than in healthy twins, especially with disease activity. Variability in patient repertoires may have come partly from differing immunosuppressive treatments. Using the inverse Simpson index, IBD patients had lower TCRbeta diversity than healthy co-twins.

This receptor was obtained from a human donor with ulcerative colitis or Crohn's disease, or a healthy co-twin of an affected twin (not recorded which). Input material: blood. This sequence joins TRBV29-1 and TRBJ2-2; TCRdb gives TRBD1 as the D gene, but with no DNA this cannot be confirmed. This CDR3 reads CSVSAGTGNTGELFF.